These 30 T cell receptor beta chains came from one sample sequenced in a study of PD-1 blockade in mismatch repair-deficient tumors. TCRdb's table, derived via immunoSEQ multiplex PCR, lists solely in-frame clones and lacks some. The sample records some 120,000 clones, about 90% being singletons. Sample: peripheral blood, taken 72 weeks after starting pembrolizumab. These receptor sequences come from an adult with mismatch repair-deficient cancer.

V is TRBV29-1 and J is TRBJ2-1, with D possibly TRBD2 on 6 matching bases. The length of the CDR3 is 14 residues. Germline values: CDR1 SQVTM, CDR2 ANQGSEA. Deletions cut 3 bases from V and 8 bases from J, with 17 bases between. Here the CDR3 reads CSVEGLPEVDEQFF. The CDR3, as DNA: TGCAGCGTTGAGGGACTCCCGGAGGTCGATGAGCAGTTCTTC.

The chain has TRBV7-6 and TRBJ2-7; 7 bases align to TRBD1. CDR1 is SGHVS and CDR2 is FNYEAQ in the germline V gene. After removal of 1 base from V and 0 bases from J, the junction contained 3 bases not matched to a gene. This CDR3 contains 15 residues. CDR3 in amino acids: CASSLEGTDSYEQYF. The CDR3 DNA sequence: TGTGCCAGCAGCTTAGAGGGGACAGACTCCTACGAGCAGTACTTC.

CDR3 sequence (DNA): TGCAGCGTTCCGCTAGGCGGGTTAGAGTACTTC. Protein sequence: CSVPLGGLEYF. V is TRBV29-1 and J is TRBJ2-7, with D tentatively TRBD2 (5 bases). Germline V lookup: CDR1 SQVTM, CDR2 ANQGSEA. The CDR3 has 11 residues. V lost 5 bases to trimming and J lost 11 bases, with 16 bases between them.

The chain recombines TRBV7-3 with TRBJ2-1; the D gene is possibly TRBD1 (5 bases). This CDR3 comprises 14 residues. Germline lookup yields CDR1 SGHTA and CDR2 FQGTGA. The V end lost 5 bases, the J end lost 7 bases, and 15 bases lay between the germline ends. CDR3 bases: TGTGCCAGCAGCCAAGGGTCCCAGGGAAATGAGCAGTTCTTC. As protein: CASSQGSQGNEQFF.

The CDR3: CASSVSGRAALGEQYF. The CDR3, as DNA: TGTGCCAGTAGTGTGAGCGGGAGGGCCGCCCTGGGGGAGCAGTACTTC. The genes are TRBV19 and TRBJ2-7; TRBD2 agrees at 10 bases. CDR3 length: 16 amino acids. V gave up 5 bases and J gave up 7 bases; unmatched junction bases: 14. CDR1 and CDR2 (germline): LNHDA, SQIVND (reference sequence).

This rearrangement joins TRBV13 to TRBJ2-7; D may be TRBD2 (6 bases). The CDR3 is made up of 11 amino acids. The V end lost 6 bases, the J end lost 3 bases, and 6 bases lay between the germline ends. In germline, CDR1 is PRHDT, CDR2 FYEKMQ (reference sequence). CDR3 region: CASRGGYEQYF. As DNA, the CDR3 is TGTGCCAGCAGGGGGGGCTACGAGCAGTACTTC.

A single count supports this clone. The chain combines TRBV5-6 with TRBJ2-5, with D unclear. Germline loops: CDR1 SGHDT, CDR2 YYEEEE. V was cut by 0 bases and J by 6 bases, with 9 bases left in between. The CDR3 consists of 13 residues. CDR3 sequence (DNA): TGTGCCAGCAGCTTGGGGGTCCGCCAGACCCAGTACTTC. As protein: CASSLGVRQTQYF.

This clone came up once. The V call is TRBV27, the J call TRBJ2-7; D tentatively reads TRBD1 or TRBD2 (6 bases each). The V gene lost 3 bases and the J gene lost 7 bases, with 10 bases spanning the gap. The CDR3 has 12 amino acids. Looked up from germline, CDR1 is MNHEY and CDR2 is SMNVEV (reference sequence). The CDR3 DNA follows: TGTGCCAGCAGTTTTGGGGGGCGAGAGCAGTACTTC. This gives the protein CASSFGGREQYF.

The chain recombines TRBV10-1 with TRBJ2-2; D perhaps matches TRBD1 (5 bases). V was shortened by 8 bases and J by 5 bases, with 9 bases between the two germline ends. Germline assignment: CDR1 WNHNN and CDR2 SYGVQD (reference sequence). CDR3 length: 12 amino acids. The CDR3 protein is CASAQETGELFF. The CDR3 DNA is TGCGCCAGCGCACAGGAGACCGGGGAGCTGTTTTTT.

The rearrangement joins TRBV27 to TRBJ2-7; no reliable D call. Germline assignment: CDR1 MNHEY and CDR2 SMNVEV (reference sequence). V lost 1 base and J lost 2, with 9 bases in between. The CDR3 length is 14 residues. Written as DNA, the CDR3 is TGTGCCAGCAGTTTATGGGCAGGCACCTACGAGCAGTACTTC. This encodes CASSLWAGTYEQYF.

The chain is built from TRBV30 and TRBJ2-7; 8 bases align to TRBD1. This CDR3 contains 13 residues. Germline assignment: CDR1 GTSNPN and CDR2 SVGIG (reference sequence). V lost 1 base and J lost 6; bases outside the gene matches: 5. The CDR3 here is CAWSAQGAGEQYF. The CDR3 region has the DNA TGTGCCTGGAGTGCCCAGGGGGCAGGCGAGCAGTACTTC.

The chain links TRBV19 to TRBJ2-2, with unresolved D. Germline CDR1 and CDR2: LNHDA and SQIVND (reference sequence). Trimming left V 3 bases short and J 6 bases short, with 5 bases between. The CDR3 covers 12 residues. This chain's CDR3 is CASSIDPGELFF. Written as DNA, the CDR3 is TGTGCCAGTAGTATTGATCCCGGGGAGCTGTTTTTT.

This chain connects TRBV4-3 to TRBJ2-3; tentatively, D is TRBD2 (5 bases). Germline lookup yields CDR1 LGHNA and CDR2 YSLEER. The CDR3 consists of 12 residues. V was trimmed by 4 bases and J by 6 bases, leaving 8 bases between them. The CDR3 reads CASSLGEDTQYF. The CDR3 coding sequence is TGCGCCAGCAGCCTCGGGGAGGATACGCAGTATTTT.

This clone appeared once. The junction shows a germline mismatch at one end, possibly a read error. This chain uses TRBV27 with TRBJ2-7; TRBD1 agrees at 7 bases. The CDR3 extends over 15 amino acids. The V gene's germline CDR1 is MNHEY and CDR2 SMNVEV (reference sequence). CDR3 protein: CASSSMGTDSHEQYF. The DNA of the CDR3 is TGTGCCAGCAGTTCTATGGGGACAGACTCCCACGAGCAGTACTTC.

The chain joins TRBV6-6 to TRBJ2-7; D might be TRBD1 or TRBD2, each matching 5 bases. Germline CDR1 is MNHNY and CDR2 is SVGAGI (reference sequence). CDR3 length: 14 residues. V lost 5 bases to trimming and J lost 3 bases, with 14 bases between them. This chain's CDR3 is CASSTGTRGYEQYF. The CDR3 DNA sequence: TGTGCCAGCAGTACCGGGACCCGAGGCTACGAGCAGTACTTC.

This clone came up a few times. The V call is TRBV27, the J call TRBJ2-3, with a weak D call TRBD2 (6 bases). The CDR3 spans 15 residues. Germline loops: CDR1 MNHEY, CDR2 SMNVEV (reference sequence). Between the trimmed V and J ends, which lost 3 bases and 2 bases, there was a span of 12 bases. The CDR3 region is CASSFATGDTDTQYF. CDR3 DNA sequence: TGTGCCAGCAGTTTCGCGACGGGAGACACAGATACGCAGTATTTT.

The gene calls are TRBV28 and TRBJ2-1; 7 bases match TRBD2. V shed 4 bases and J 6 bases; nucleotides not matched to a gene: 9. Germline V CDR1 and CDR2: MDHEN, SYDVKM. CDR3 length equals 15 residues. CDR3 bases: TGTGCCAGCAGTTCCAGGAGACTAGCAACCAATGAGCAGTTCTTC. Translation: CASSSRRLATNEQFF. Complete variable domain (other parts from reference TRBV28 and TRBJ2-1): DVKVTQSSRYLVKRTGEKVFLECVQDMDHENMFWYRQDPGLGLRLIYFSYDVKMKEKGDIPEGYSVSREKKERFSLILESASTNQTSMYLCASSSRRLATNEQFFGPGTRLTVL.

V usage is TRBV7-9 and J usage is TRBJ2-7; TRBD2 matches 8 bases. This CDR3 is 14 amino acids long. Germline V gene data show CDR1 as SEHNR and CDR2 as FQNEAQ (reference sequence). With 1 base clipped from V and 4 bases from J, the junction kept 3 bases outside the gene matches. CDR3 region: CASSLVAGWYEQYF. CDR3 nucleotides: TGTGCCAGCAGCTTAGTAGCGGGATGGTACGAGCAGTACTTC.

The chain couples TRBV30 to TRBJ2-3, with D possibly matching TRBD1 (7 bases). Trimming took off 5 bases at V and 0 bases at J, with 21 bases between the two ends. The length of the CDR3 is 17 residues. From germline, CDR1 is GTSNPN and CDR2 SVGIG (reference sequence). CDR3 in DNA: TGTGCCTGGTTTTCAGGGGGACTTTGGACTAGCACAGATACGCAGTATTTT. It specifies CAWFSGGLWTSTDTQYF. Full variable domain (missing parts from reference TRBV30 and TRBJ2-3): SQTIHQWPATLVQPVGSPLSLECTVEGTSNPNLYWYRQAAGRGLQLLFYSVGIGQISSEVPQNLSASRPQDRQFILSSKKLLLSDSGFYLCAWFSGGLWTSTDTQYFGPGTRLTVL.

The CDR3 loop is CASSLGRGGYEQYF. DNA for the CDR3: TGTGCCAGCAGCTTGGGAAGGGGAGGCTACGAGCAGTACTTC. This chain connects TRBV11-2 to TRBJ2-7; maybe TRBD2 (6 bases). The CDR3 is 14 amino acids. V was trimmed by 3 bases and J by 3 bases, leaving 12 bases between them. Germline V gene sequence: CDR1 SGHAT, CDR2 FQNNGV.

This clone appeared once. The chain combines TRBV7-9 with TRBJ2-3, with D perhaps being TRBD1 or TRBD2 (5 bases each). Germline-derived CDR1 and CDR2 are SEHNR and FQNEAQ (reference sequence). The CDR3 is 15 amino acids. Trimming removed 5 bases from V and 4 bases from J, with 16 bases in between. Here the CDR3 DNA reads TGTGCCAGCAGCGACCGGGACCCTAGAGCAGATACGCAGTATTTT. It is translated as CASSDRDPRADTQYF.

The chain employs TRBV15 and TRBJ2-4; D gene uncertain. The V and J ends lost 3 bases and 7 bases respectively, with 7 bases between them. CDR3 size: 12 residues. CDR1 is LNHNV and CDR2 is YYDKDF in the germline V gene (reference sequence). CDR3 amino acids: CATSRNSNIQYF. The DNA of the CDR3 is TGTGCCACCAGCAGGAATAGCAACATTCAGTACTTC.

This chain joins TRBV13 and TRBJ2-5, with 7 bases aligning to TRBD1. V was clipped by 5 bases and J by 5 bases; unmatched bases: 8. The CDR3 runs to 14 residues. CDR1 and CDR2 (germline): PRHDT, FYEKMQ (reference sequence). CDR3 coding DNA: TGTGCCAGCAGCGTGAGGGGGCGCGAGGAGACCCAGTACTTC. This translates into CASSVRGREETQYF.

The chain recombines TRBV19 with TRBJ2-7; no reliable D call. V lost 3 bases and J lost 0, with 6 bases in between. Per germline, CDR1 LNHDA and CDR2 SQIVND (reference sequence). The CDR3 covers 13 residues. The CDR3 DNA sequence: TGTGCCAGTAGTATTAGGGTCTCCTACGAGCAGTACTTC. Translation: CASSIRVSYEQYF.

In its sample, this clone was seen a few times. V and J are TRBV6-1 and TRBJ2-5; D is unclear. With 1 base removed from V and 2 bases from J, the gap between germline ends came to 8 bases. Germline V lookup: CDR1 MNHNS, CDR2 SASEGT. The CDR3 loop spans 14 amino acids. The DNA of the CDR3 is TGTGCCAGCAGTGAAGGTCCAGGACAAGAGACCCAGTACTTC. Translated, it gives CASSEGPGQETQYF.

V and J are TRBV27 and TRBJ2-3; TRBD1 might be the D (6 bases). Trimming removed 6 bases at V and 2 bases at J, with 9 bases between. From germline, CDR1 is MNHEY and CDR2 SMNVEV (reference sequence). The CDR3 has 13 residues. The CDR3 coding sequence is TGTGCCAGCAGAAAGGGGGACACAGATACGCAGTATTTT. Translating it yields CASRKGDTDTQYF.

The chain recombines TRBV5-6 with TRBJ2-3, with 9 bases identical to TRBD1. CDR1 is SGHDT and CDR2 is YYEEEE in the germline V gene. V dropped 5 bases and J dropped 5; count of bases not matched to a gene: 9. CDR3 size: 15 residues. The CDR3 loop reads CASRGGDRALDTQYF. The CDR3 region has the DNA TGTGCCAGCAGGGGAGGGGACAGGGCCCTAGATACGCAGTATTTT.

This clone has more than one count but fewer than ten. A single base separates this from a much larger clone, so it may be a read error. This chain links TRBV6-4 with TRBJ2-6; D is unclear. The V gene lost 2 bases and the J gene lost 0 bases, with 2 bases spanning the gap. The CDR3 has 14 residues. The germline CDR1 and CDR2 sequences are MRHNA and SNTAGT. In DNA, the CDR3 is TGTGCCAGCAGTGACAACTCTGGGGCCAACGTCCTGACTTTC. Translated: CASSDNSGANVLTF.

This chain uses TRBV6-1 with TRBJ2-7; either TRBD1 or TRBD2 may supply D (6 bases each). This CDR3 is built from 13 residues. Trimming removed 8 bases from V and 3 bases from J, with 14 bases in between. Germline CDR1 and CDR2: MNHNS and SASEGT. CDR3 sequence reads: CASGQGRDYEQYF. CDR3 coding DNA: TGTGCCAGCGGGCAGGGGCGGGACTACGAGCAGTACTTC.

V gene TRBV2 combines with J gene TRBJ1-1; TRBD1 is a possible D gene (5 bases). V was clipped by 9 bases and J by 4 bases, with 15 bases between them. CDR3 length: 13 amino acids. From germline, CDR1 is SNHLY and CDR2 FYNNEI. Here the CDR3 reads CARTGLYGTEAFF. The CDR3 nucleotides read TGTGCCAGGACGGGACTTTATGGCACTGAAGCTTTCTTT.